Presented here are 9 T cell receptor beta chains from one specimen sequenced in a study of blood T cell repertoires in COVID-19. Data came from immunoSEQ multiplex PCR; TCRdb stores just in-frame clones and leaves some out. The sample lists around 170,000 clones, roughly 90% occurring once. The material sequenced was peripheral blood. These receptors all stem from a man aged 50-60 years with acute or convalescent COVID-19.

The rearrangement links TRBV27 to TRBJ1-5; perhaps TRBD1 as D (6 bases). CDR3 length equals 13 residues. Trimming removed 2 bases at V and 13 bases at J, with 15 bases between. CDR1 is MNHEY, CDR2 SMNVEV, per germline (reference sequence). DNA for the CDR3: TGTGCCAGCAGTTTAACCGGGACAACAGAACAGCATTTT. This sequence encodes CASSLTGTTEQHF.

In its sample, this clone was seen once. This chain joins TRBV6-2 or TRBV6-3 and TRBJ1-6; 7 positions agree with TRBD1. Germline V CDR1 and CDR2: MNHEY, SVGEGT. V trimming: 2 bases; J trimming: 10 bases; junction bases outside the gene matches: 11. The length of the CDR3 is 16 residues. The CDR3 loop reads CASSYPYQGVASPLHF. The DNA of the CDR3 is TGTGCCAGCAGTTACCCTTACCAGGGGGTCGCCTCACCCCTCCACTTT.

The genes are TRBV6-6 and TRBJ2-1; 10 nucleotides match TRBD1. The germline V gene encodes CDR1 MNHNY and CDR2 SVGAGI (reference sequence). The CDR3 sequence is 16 residues long. The V and J ends lost 4 bases and 10 bases, in that order; junction bases with no gene match: 13. DNA for the CDR3: TGTGCCAGCAGTTCGACTTCGGGACAGGGGTCAAGGGAGCAGTTCTTC. Translation gives CASSSTSGQGSREQFF.

This clone was seen only a few times. V gene TRBV7-9 combines with J gene TRBJ2-5; no firm D call. The length of the CDR3 is 13 residues. Trimming cost V 0 bases and J 5 bases, with 7 bases left between them. The germline V gene has CDR1 SEHNR and CDR2 FQNEAQ (reference sequence). In nucleotides, the CDR3 is TGTGCCAGCAGCTTAGCGCGGTTGGAGACCCAGTACTTC. Protein: CASSLARLETQYF.

The chain carries TRBV6-5 and TRBJ1-3; D not resolved. The CDR3 sequence is 15 residues long. Germline V CDR1 and CDR2: MNHEY, SVGAGI. The V end was cut by 0 bases, the J end by 0 bases, with 6 bases between. In nucleotides, the CDR3 is TGTGCCAGCAGTTACTCGGCCACCTCTGGAAACACCATATATTTT. It is translated as CASSYSATSGNTIYF.

This chain uses TRBV4-1 with TRBJ1-1; possibly TRBD1 for D (5 bases). CDR3 length: 13 residues. Germline V gene data show CDR1 as MGHRA and CDR2 as YSYEKL. The V end lost 3 bases, the J end lost 11 bases, and 16 bases lay between the germline ends. CDR3 amino acids: CASSQSRGGIAFF. The DNA of the CDR3 is TGCGCCAGCAGCCAGTCGCGGGGGGGGATTGCTTTCTTT.

The chain recombines TRBV5-1 with TRBJ1-1, with unresolved D. Trimming cost V 7 bases and J 6 bases, with 13 bases left between them. Germline V gives CDR1 SGHRS, CDR2 YFSETQ. The CDR3 is made up of 12 amino acids. The CDR3 spells CASGGANAEAFF. Here the CDR3 DNA reads TGCGCCAGCGGTGGTGCTAACGCTGAAGCTTTCTTT.

The chain recombines TRBV5-1 with TRBJ2-2, with 12 bases aligning to TRBD1. V gave up 0 bases and J gave up 7 bases; unmatched junction bases: 4. The CDR3 extends over 16 amino acids. CDR1 is SGHRS and CDR2 is YFSETQ in the germline V gene. The CDR3 reads CASSLVGQGAGGELFF. The CDR3 coding sequence is TGCGCCAGCAGCTTGGTGGGACAGGGGGCCGGCGGGGAGCTGTTTTTT.

The V gene is TRBV7-2, the J gene TRBJ2-3; 10 bases match TRBD2. CDR3 size: 15 residues. The V gene's germline CDR1 is SGHTA and CDR2 FQGNSA. V was clipped by 7 bases and J by 6 bases; unmatched bases: 10. CDR3 sequence (DNA): TGTGCCAGCATCCTACAGGGACTAGCGCCCGATACGCAGTATTTT. Translated: CASILQGLAPDTQYF.